This is a list of T cell receptor beta chains from one sample in a study of T cell changes during pregnancy in multiple sclerosis. Only in-frame clones appear in the TCRdb table, and some are missing; sequencing was by immunoSEQ multiplex PCR. The sample has approximately 100,000 clones, 91% seen once. The specimen comprised peripheral blood, sampled after pregnancy. Source of these receptors: a female donor with multiple sclerosis, enrolled in a pregnancy study. Both conserved end residues are part of each CDR3. Each record gives: D gene, J gene, V gene, clone size, CDR3 protein, CDR3 DNA. A D gene is named only where the DNA matches it firmly. Not every row has a clone size; where given, it reads once, few, many or a size class.

>-|TRBJ2-2|TRBV7-9|few
CASRPELGTTNTGELFF
TGTGCCAGCAGACCGGAATTAGGAACTACGAACACCGGGGAGCTGTTTTTT
>-|TRBJ1-4|TRBV7-9|-
CASSLAHGSSNEKLFF
TGTGCCAGCAGCTTAGCGCATGGCAGTTCTAATGAAAAACTGTTTTTT
>-|TRBJ1-5|TRBV27|-
CASSFRGNNQPQHF
TGTGCCAGCAGTTTTCGGGGGAACAATCAGCCCCAGCATTTT
>TRBD2|TRBJ2-5|TRBV13|-
CASSQGLAGGPGETQYF
TGTGCCAGCAGCCAGGGACTAGCGGGGGGGCCGGGAGAGACCCAGTACTTC
>-|TRBJ2-3|TRBV7-3|-
CASREGDRADTQYF
TGTGCCAGCAGGGAGGGGGACAGAGCAGATACGCAGTATTTT
>-|TRBJ2-4|TRBV6-1|-
CARIIQVDGDIQYF
TGTGCCAGAATTATACAGGTCGATGGAGACATTCAGTACTTC
>-|TRBJ1-2|TRBV9|-
CASSASTNYGYTF
TGTGCCAGCAGCGCCAGTACTAACTATGGCTACACCTTC
>-|TRBJ1-5|TRBV5-6|-
CASSLGLAGGEGPQHF
TGTGCCAGCAGCTTAGGTCTAGCGGGGGGCGAGGGGCCCCAGCATTTT
>-|TRBJ1-1|TRBV30|-
CACSPGQAILEAFF
TGTGCCTGCTCTCCGGGACAAGCAATCCTTGAAGCTTTCTTT
>-|TRBJ1-2|TRBV5-6|once
CASSQLTADYGYTF
TGTGCCAGCAGTCAACTCACAGCGGACTATGGCTACACCTTC
>TRBD2|TRBJ2-7|TRBV13|-
CASSLGRGDYEQYF
TGTGCCAGCAGCTTAGGTCGGGGGGACTACGAGCAGTACTTC
>-|TRBJ1-1|TRBV2|-
CASSDPGDKLDTEAFF
TGTGCCAGCAGTGACCCCGGGGACAAGTTGGACACTGAAGCTTTCTTT
>TRBD1|TRBJ2-1|TRBV4-1|-
CASSHRDRGLNEQFF
TGCGCCAGCAGCCACCGGGACAGGGGCCTCAATGAGCAGTTCTTC
>TRBD1|TRBJ1-2|TRBV6-5|once
CASSYGTGGSGGYTF
TGTGCCAGCAGTTATGGGACAGGGGGCTCGGGAGGCTACACCTTC
>TRBD1|TRBJ1-6|TRBV11-2|-
CASSLSGTGNSPLHF
TGTGCCAGCAGCTTATCCGGGACAGGGAATTCACCCCTCCACTTT
>TRBD1|TRBJ2-7|TRBV6-5|-
CASSRGTETYEQYF
TGTGCCAGCAGTAGGGGGACAGAGACCTACGAGCAGTACTTC
>-|TRBJ1-2|TRBV6-1|-
CASSPAEAYGYTF
TGTGCCAGCAGTCCCGCAGAGGCTTATGGCTACACCTTC
>-|TRBJ2-3|TRBV13|-
CASSPPGQSTDTQYF
TGTGCCAGCAGCCCCCCCGGACAGAGCACAGATACGCAGTATTTT
>TRBD1|TRBJ1-1|TRBV5-1|-
CASRHGTGGTEAFF
TGCGCCAGCAGACACGGGACAGGGGGGACTGAAGCTTTCTTT
>-|TRBJ1-5|TRBV7-6|-
CASSQTGSNQPQHF
TGTGCCAGCAGCCAGACAGGTAGCAATCAGCCCCAGCATTTT
>TRBD2|TRBJ2-1|TRBV2|-
CASSQGGAREQFF
TGTGCCAGCAGCCAGGGAGGGGCTCGGGAGCAGTTCTTC
>-|TRBJ2-7|TRBV6-1|-
CASSEAGDYSYEQYF
TGTGCCAGCAGTGAAGCGGGAGACTACTCTTACGAGCAGTACTTC
>TRBD2|TRBJ2-1|TRBV19|-
CASSFRTSGASSYNEQFF
TGTGCCAGTAGTTTCAGGACTAGCGGGGCAAGCTCCTACAATGAGCAGTTCTTC
>TRBD2|TRBJ2-7|TRBV2|few
CASSTSGASYEQYF
TGTGCCAGCAGTACTAGCGGGGCTTCCTACGAGCAGTACTTC
>-|TRBJ2-1|TRBV28|-
CASRPPGGSNEQFF
TGTGCCAGCAGACCCCCAGGGGGGTCAAATGAGCAGTTCTTC
>TRBD1|TRBJ2-1|TRBV25-1|-
CASSHPGQALPYNEQFF
TGTGCCAGCAGTCATCCCGGACAGGCCTTACCCTACAATGAGCAGTTCTTC
>-|TRBJ1-4|TRBV10-3|-
CAISESGQTDNEKLFF
TGTGCCATCAGTGAGTCAGGACAGACCGATAATGAAAAACTGTTTTTT
>-|TRBJ1-5|TRBV30|-
CAWSVLRNQPQHF
TGTGCCTGGAGTGTTCTTCGGAATCAGCCCCAGCATTTT